The sequence of this TCR beta chain was determined in a study of blood T cells in healthy people across ages. Using a J-beta primer mix together with a sample-barcoded 5' primer, a second PCR was run for 7 to 11 cycles. TCRdb re-called the 5' RACE reads through MiXCR, storing one row per CDR3 protein. The sample yields approximately 960,000 distinct CDR3 sequences, 25% to 35% seen once. In this sample, this clonotype turned up once. CDR1 is LGHDT, CDR2 YNNKEL, per germline (reference sequence). J was trimmed by 0 bases and V by 4 bases; bases with no gene match: 10. There are 18 residues in the CDR3. This sample also belongs to another study, concerning T cells of mothers and their children.

This sequence was found in a woman aged 40 to 50 in good health. The J gene is TRBJ2-3, the V gene TRBV3-1; 10 bases map to TRBD2. The sequenced sample consisted of blood. The CDR3 DNA reads as TGTGCCAGCAGCCTCGGTTGGATTAGCGGGGGGAGCACAGATACGCAGTATTTT. This sequence encodes CASSLGWISGGSTDTQYF.